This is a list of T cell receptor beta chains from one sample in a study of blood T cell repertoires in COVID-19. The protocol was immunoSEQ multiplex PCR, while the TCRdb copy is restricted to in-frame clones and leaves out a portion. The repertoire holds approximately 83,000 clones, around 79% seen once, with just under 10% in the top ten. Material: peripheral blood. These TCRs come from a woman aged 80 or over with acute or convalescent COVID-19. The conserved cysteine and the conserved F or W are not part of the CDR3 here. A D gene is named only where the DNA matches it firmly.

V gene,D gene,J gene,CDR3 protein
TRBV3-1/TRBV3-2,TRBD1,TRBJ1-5,ASSQNRDRSVPQH
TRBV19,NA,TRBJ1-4,ASSIIGGQNEKLF
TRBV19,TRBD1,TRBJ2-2,ATSYQGAPTGELF
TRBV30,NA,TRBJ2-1,AWMGGSGSYNEQF
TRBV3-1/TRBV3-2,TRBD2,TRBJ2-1,ASSLDPSGSREQF
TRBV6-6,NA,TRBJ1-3,ASSYSTGGNTIY
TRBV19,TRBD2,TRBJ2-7,ASSFVSGRAPYEQY
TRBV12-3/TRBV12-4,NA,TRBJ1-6,ASSSLRNSPLH
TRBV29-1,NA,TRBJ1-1,SVSNRFVTEAF
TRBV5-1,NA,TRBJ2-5,ASSLATEETQY
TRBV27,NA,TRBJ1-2,ASSLEGSYGYT
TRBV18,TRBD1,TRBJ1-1,ASSPTGGSRTEAF